This T cell receptor beta chain was retrieved from a study of CD8 T cells in Susac syndrome. Sequencing of TCR beta was carried out in blood CD8+ and CD4+ T cells. As judged by recently defined diagnostic criteria, patients with Susac syndrome had definite or probable disease. Negative isolation yielded CD8+ and CD4+ T cells; FACS enriched TEMRA cells. It was with random hexamers that roughly 0.5 to 1 ug RNA was reverse transcribed. Coverage of TCR beta CDR3 amplification by immunoSEQ multiplex PCR extended to 54 Vbeta and 13 Jbeta. One entry per CDR3 protein results from TCRdb running MiXCR on the immunoSEQ multiplex PCR reads. This sample has some 77,000 distinct CDR3 sequences, with roughly 91% found just once. With 8 bases removed from V and 2 bases from J, the gap between germline ends came to 18 bases. Germline V lookup: CDR1 LNHDA, CDR2 SQIVND (reference sequence). The CDR3 spans 16 residues.

The chain combines TRBV19 with TRBJ2-2, with no clear D. The source is a human donor with Susac syndrome. The sample taken for sequencing was CD4+ T cells from PBMCs. The CDR3 nucleotides are TGTGCCAGTCTTCCGGCGCGCAGCCTAAACACCGGGGAGCTGTTTTTT. Translated, it gives CASLPARSLNTGELFF. Using reference TRBV19 and TRBJ2-2 for the parts outside the CDR3, the full variable domain is DGGITQSPKYLFRKEGQNVTLSCEQNLNHDAMYWYRQDPGQGLRLIYYSQIVNDFQKGDIAEGYSVSREKKESFPLTVTSAQKNPTAFYLCASLPARSLNTGELFFGEGSRLTVL.